Listed here are 27 T cell receptor beta chains from one sample, sequenced in a study of identical twins. A single record per CDR3 protein comes from TCRdb applying MiXCR to the 5' RACE reads. The table shows fewer than 550,000 distinct CDR3 sequences, with roughly 15% occurring only once. These data also featured in a second study, about yellow fever vaccine responses in identical twins.

Sample: CD4+ T cells sorted from blood. These receptors originate from a woman aged 18 to 35 in good health.

This clonotype was seen a handful of times. This chain uses TRBV28 with TRBJ2-2; D is uncertain. Trimming removed 5 bases at V and 2 bases at J, with 9 bases between. The CDR3 covers 14 residues. Germline assignment: CDR1 MDHEN and CDR2 SYDVKM. CDR3 nucleotide sequence: TGTGCCAGCAGTCAGTTGTCTAACACCGGGGAGCTGTTTTTT. Translation: CASSQLSNTGELFF.

The chain has TRBV12-3 or TRBV12-4 and TRBJ1-2; no reliable D call. V gave up 6 bases and J gave up 1 base, with 18 bases separating them. CDR3 size: 16 residues. The DNA for the CDR3 is TGTGCCAGCAGCCGTGCGTGGGGATCGGATAACTATGGCTACACCTTC. Translated, it gives CASSRAWGSDNYGYTF.

The gene calls are TRBV7-8 and TRBJ2-3; a possible D gene is TRBD2 (5 bases). The CDR3 is 16 residues long. CDR1 SGHVS and CDR2 FQNEAQ come from the germline V gene. Trimming cost V 3 bases and J 2 bases, with 15 bases left between them. Written as DNA, the CDR3 is TGTGCCAGCAGCTTGGGAGTCTATATGGACACAGATACGCAGTATTTT. The encoded protein is CASSLGVYMDTDTQYF.

This clonotype has only a few counts. V is TRBV7-9 and J is TRBJ2-7; 10 nucleotides agree with TRBD2. Germline V gives CDR1 SEHNR, CDR2 FQNEAQ (reference sequence). The CDR3 covers 15 residues. After removal of 6 bases from V and 4 bases from J, the junction contained 9 bases not matched to a gene. The CDR3 bases are TGTGCCAGCAGTATAATAGCGGGAGGAGGTTACGAGCAGTACTTC. Its translation is CASSIIAGGGYEQYF.

The CDR3 DNA is TGTGCCAGCAGTTACCGGGACAGGGGTAACGAGCAGTACTTC. It translates to CASSYRDRGNEQYF. This chain connects TRBV6-5 to TRBJ2-7; 10 bases fit TRBD1. V dropped 2 bases and J dropped 5; count of bases not matched to a gene: 3. The V gene's germline CDR1 is MNHEY and CDR2 SVGAGI. The length of the CDR3 is 14 residues.

The chain joins TRBV29-1 to TRBJ2-5; D uncertain. Trimming pared 4 bases from V and 3 bases from J, leaving 9 bases between. Germline lookup yields CDR1 SQVTM and CDR2 ANQGSEA. The CDR3 contains 12 residues. CDR3 sequence (DNA): TGCAGCGTTGGACCCAGAGAAGAGACCCAGTACTTC. Encoded protein: CSVGPREETQYF. Drawing the rest from reference TRBV29-1 and TRBJ2-5, the complete variable domain is SAVISQKPSRDICQRGTSLTIQCQVDSQVTMMFWYRQQPGQSLTLIATANQGSEATYESGFVIDKFPISRPNLTFSTLTVSNMSPEDSSIYLCSVGPREETQYFGPGTRLLVL.

The V gene is TRBV3-1, the J gene TRBJ1-3; no reliable D call. V gave up 5 bases and J gave up 4 bases, with 9 bases separating them. The CDR3 has 13 residues. Germline-derived CDR1 and CDR2 are LGHDT and YNNKEL (reference sequence). The CDR3 bases are TGTGCCAGCAGCAACATTAGAGGAAACACCATATATTTT. Protein product: CASSNIRGNTIYF.

There are a few counts of this clonotype. The V and J genes are TRBV6-2 or TRBV6-3 and TRBJ2-5, with 9 bases that match TRBD1. CDR3 size: 20 residues. J lost 3 bases, V lost 2 bases, and 19 bases had no gene match. The germline CDR1 and CDR2 sequences are MNHEY and SVGEGT. Here the CDR3 DNA reads TGTGCCAGCAGTTACGGAAGTCAGTACGGTCCGGGACAGGGAAAAGAGACCCAGTACTTC. Translated: CASSYGSQYGPGQGKETQYF.

This clonotype has a handful of counts. The chain joins TRBV20-1 to TRBJ1-1; unclear D gene. V shed 5 bases and J shed 1 base, with 5 bases lying between them. The V gene's germline CDR1 is DFQATT and CDR2 SNEGSKA (reference sequence). The CDR3 is 11 residues long. CDR3 nucleotides: TGCAGTGCTGGAAAGAACACTGAAGCTTTCTTT. Protein product: CSAGKNTEAFF.

This clonotype has at least ten counts. The chain carries TRBV12-3 or TRBV12-4 and TRBJ1-4; a possible D gene is TRBD1 (6 bases). The ends were cut back, 5 bases at V and 8 bases at J, with 18 bases in the middle. This CDR3 region has 15 residues. Here the CDR3 DNA reads TGTGCCAGCAGTCCGACCAGGGGAAGCATCGAAAAACTGTTTTTT. Its protein product is CASSPTRGSIEKLFF.

This clonotype was recorded a few times. The V and J genes are TRBV10-3 and TRBJ2-3; D unresolved. Trimming stripped 2 bases from V and 2 bases from J, with 2 bases between. CDR1 ENHRY and CDR2 SYGVKD come from the germline V gene. This CDR3 comprises 12 residues. This CDR3 is CAISELTDTQYF. CDR3 sequence (DNA): TGTGCCATCAGTGAGCTCACAGATACGCAGTATTTT.

This chain connects TRBV18 to TRBJ2-2, with TRBD2 matching 8 bases. The junction had 7 bases not matched to a gene; V was cut back by 3 bases and J by 4 bases. CDR1 KGHSH and CDR2 LQKENI come from the germline V gene. The CDR3 contains 16 residues. The CDR3 DNA follows: TGTGCCAGCTCACCCTCGGCGGGGGGACTCACCGGGGAGCTGTTTTTT. This sequence encodes CASSPSAGGLTGELFF.

The chain uses TRBV6-2 or TRBV6-3 and TRBJ2-1; a weak D match, TRBD2 (5 bases). The CDR3 has 14 amino acids. Trimming shortened V by 8 bases and J by 14 bases, and 25 bases separated the two germline ends. Germline lookup yields CDR1 MNHEY and CDR2 SVGEGT. The CDR3 bases are TGTGCCAGCTCCCATGGAGGTAGCGTTCGTCCGGAGTTCTTC. As protein: CASSHGGSVRPEFF.

This clonotype has ten or more counts. One end of the junction varies from germline; a read error may be responsible. The chain links TRBV5-1 to TRBJ1-1; D unresolved. The CDR3 consists of 13 residues. The germline gives CDR1 SGHRS, CDR2 YFSETQ. CDR3 in amino acids: CASSLTTNTEAFF. CDR3 sequence (DNA): TGCGCCAGCAGCTTGACGACGAACACTGAGGCTTTCTTT.

The chain carries TRBV20-1 and TRBJ2-1; TRBD2 agrees at 7 bases. V gave up 2 bases and J gave up 1 base; unmatched junction bases: 8. The CDR3 totals 16 residues. CDR1 DFQATT and CDR2 SNEGSKA come from the germline V gene (reference sequence). The CDR3 nucleotides read TGCAGTGCTAGACGATTTGCGGGGGATTCCTACAATGAGCAGTTCTTC. Its translation: CSARRFAGDSYNEQFF.

The table lists this clonotype with a few counts. The chain combines TRBV5-1 with TRBJ2-7, with 8 bases aligning to TRBD2. Germline CDR1 and CDR2: SGHRS and YFSETQ. Trimming removed 2 bases from V and 1 base from J; junction bases left unmatched: 2. The CDR3 is made up of 14 amino acids. The CDR3, as DNA: TGCGCCAGCAGCTTTGTAGCGGGATCCTACGAGCAGTACTTC. Protein sequence: CASSFVAGSYEQYF.

This clonotype has just a few counts. The gene calls are TRBV5-1 and TRBJ2-1; TRBD1 matches 7 bases. CDR1 and CDR2 (germline): SGHRS, YFSETQ. The ends lost 5 bases at V and 9 bases at J; junction bases unmatched: 5. This CDR3 contains 12 residues. CDR3 DNA: TGCGCCAGCAGTAGTGGGGACAGTGAGCAGTTCTTC. Its protein is CASSSGDSEQFF.

The table lists this clonotype with a few counts. The CDR3 DNA is TGCAGTGCTAGCTTGGGCTCCTCCTACAATGAGCAGTTCTTC. Translating it yields CSASLGSSYNEQFF. V is TRBV20-1 and J is TRBJ2-1; D not resolved. CDR3 length: 14 amino acids. Trimming took 3 bases from V and 0 from J, leaving 9 bases between them. Germline V gene data show CDR1 as DFQATT and CDR2 as SNEGSKA (reference sequence).

Here the CDR3 reads CASRLTGVHEQFF. CDR3 bases: TGTGCCAGCAGGCTCACTGGGGTCCATGAGCAGTTCTTC. This chain connects TRBV6-1 to TRBJ2-1; D is uncertain. CDR3 length: 13 residues. V lost 6 bases and J 8 bases, leaving 14 bases between the germline ends. Germline V CDR1 and CDR2: MNHNS, SASEGT.

The chain joins TRBV18 to TRBJ1-1; unclear D gene. Germline assignment: CDR1 KGHSH and CDR2 LQKENI. The CDR3 has 14 residues. V lost 0 bases and J lost 1, with 6 bases in between. In DNA, the CDR3 is TGTGCCAGCTCACCACCAACCCGGAACACTGAAGCTTTCTTT. Translation gives CASSPPTRNTEAFF.

The chain couples TRBV20-1 to TRBJ2-2; 9 positions agree with TRBD2. The germline gives CDR1 DFQATT, CDR2 SNEGSKA (reference sequence). CDR3 length: 15 residues. J was trimmed by 6 bases and V by 1 base; bases with no gene match: 6. The CDR3 region has the DNA TGCAGTGCTAGAGTTGCGGGAGGGGCTCCCGGGGAGCTGTTTTTT. Translating it yields CSARVAGGAPGELFF.

The sample holds a few counts of this clonotype. The chain links TRBV7-9 to TRBJ2-1; maybe TRBD2 (6 bases). The CDR3 runs to 16 residues. The germline V gene encodes CDR1 SEHNR and CDR2 FQNEAQ (reference sequence). Trimming left V 6 bases short and J 10 bases short, with 25 bases between. The CDR3 DNA reads as TGTGCCAGCAGACTTGGCGGCGGAGGGCCCCTTCCAGAGCAGTTCTTC. Its translation: CASRLGGGGPLPEQFF.

The chain joins TRBV24-1 to TRBJ1-2; no clear D. This CDR3 comprises 12 residues. V was trimmed by 6 bases and J by 1 base, leaving 5 bases between them. Germline V gives CDR1 KGHDR, CDR2 SFDVKD. Here the CDR3 DNA reads TGTGCCACCAGTCAGGTTAACTATGGCTACACCTTC. Protein product: CATSQVNYGYTF.

The sample holds a few counts of this clonotype. The V and J genes are TRBV20-1 and TRBJ2-7; possibly TRBD2 for D (5 bases). Germline CDR1 reads DFQATT; CDR2 reads SNEGSKA (reference sequence). The CDR3 has 12 amino acids. CDR3 sequence reads: CSASGSSHEQYV. The CDR3 DNA follows: TGCAGTGCCTCGGGGAGCTCCCACGAGCAGTACGTC.

The genes are TRBV12-3 or TRBV12-4 and TRBJ1-1; a possible D gene is TRBD1 (5 bases). The length of the CDR3 is 12 residues. V dropped 1 base and J dropped 7 bases, with 7 bases sitting between them. CDR3 nucleotides: TGTGCCAGCAGTTTAGGGGGCCTTGAAGCTTTCTTT. Residues: CASSLGGLEAFF.

The chain carries TRBV7-9 and TRBJ1-2; perhaps TRBD1 as D (6 bases). The germline V gene encodes CDR1 SEHNR and CDR2 FQNEAQ (reference sequence). Trimming pared 5 bases from V and 3 bases from J, leaving 16 bases between. CDR3 size: 15 residues. The CDR3 loop is CASSRLQGGDYGYTF. In nucleotides, the CDR3 is TGTGCCAGCAGCCGGCTACAGGGAGGTGACTATGGCTACACCTTC. The full variable domain, in which reference TRBV7-9 and TRBJ1-2 provide the parts outside the CDR3, is DTGVSQNPRHKITKRGQNVTFRCDPISEHNRLYWYRQTLGQGPEFLTYFQNEAQLEKSRLLSDRFSAERPKGSFSTLEIQRTEQGDSAMYLCASSRLQGGDYGYTFGSGTRLTVV.

The chain uses TRBV27 and TRBJ2-6, with a weak D call TRBD1 (6 bases). Trimming removed 3 bases at V and 0 bases at J, with 15 bases between. The CDR3 length is 18 residues. The germline CDR1 and CDR2 sequences are MNHEY and SMNVEV (reference sequence). Written as DNA, the CDR3 is TGTGCCAGCAGTTTCCGACAGGCCGCATACTCTGGGGCCAACGTCCTGACTTTC. Protein: CASSFRQAAYSGANVLTF.